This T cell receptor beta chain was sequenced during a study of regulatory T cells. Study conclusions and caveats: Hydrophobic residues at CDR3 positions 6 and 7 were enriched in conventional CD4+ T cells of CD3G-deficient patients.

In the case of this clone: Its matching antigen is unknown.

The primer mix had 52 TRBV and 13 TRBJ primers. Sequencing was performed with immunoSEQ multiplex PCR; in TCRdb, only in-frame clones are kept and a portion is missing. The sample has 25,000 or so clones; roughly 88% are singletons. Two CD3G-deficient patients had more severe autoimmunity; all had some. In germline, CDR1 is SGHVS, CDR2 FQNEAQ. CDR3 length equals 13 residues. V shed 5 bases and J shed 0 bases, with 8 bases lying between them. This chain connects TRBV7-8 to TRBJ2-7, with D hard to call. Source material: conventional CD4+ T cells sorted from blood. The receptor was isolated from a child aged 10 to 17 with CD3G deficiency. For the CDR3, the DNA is TGTGCCAGCAGCCTCTCGAGCTCCTACGAGCAGTACTTC. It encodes CASSLSSSYEQYF.